Given below is one TCR beta chain in context. Its antigen remains unidentified. Primers included in the PCR were 60 Vbeta and 13 Jbeta primers. Generated by immunoSEQ multiplex PCR, the TCRdb table keeps only in-frame clones and is missing some. Among over 200,000 clones listed, 85% to 90% were seen once. J lost 6 bases, V lost 3 bases, and 6 bases had no gene match. The CDR3 loop spans 15 amino acids. Germline V gives CDR1 SGHRS, CDR2 YFSETQ. This record comes from a study of cytomegalovirus exposure and HLA in healthy donors. Whole-study findings and limits: Cytomegalovirus-associated status was assigned to about 160 TCR beta chains.

Material for sequencing was PBMCs. The chain recombines TRBV5-1 with TRBJ2-7; 13 positions match TRBD2. The source is a human donor in good health. Here the CDR3 reads CASSSWTSGSVEQYF. CDR3 coding DNA: TGCGCCAGCAGCTCATGGACTAGCGGGAGTGTCGAGCAGTACTTC.